Each of the 6 T cell receptor beta chains below was sequenced from the same sample in a study of T cell repertoires in aging, cancer and after chemotherapy. A mixed TRB-A/B primer pool amplified rearranged TRB by multiplex touch-down PCR. MiXCR was run by TCRdb on the multiplex PCR reads, yielding one entry per CDR3 protein. The sample has some 970 distinct CDR3 sequences, 29% seen once; the top ten hold 27%. Peripheral blood genomic DNA, not sorted cells or RNA, was the template. Sequencing input: blood. These receptors were taken from a human donor with a solid tumor.

This clonotype showed up just once. This rearrangement joins TRBV6-5 to TRBJ2-1, with 7 nucleotides matching TRBD2. Germline-derived CDR1 and CDR2 are MNHEY and SVGAGI. The ends lost 2 bases at V and 9 bases at J; junction bases unmatched: 13. The CDR3 has 16 residues. DNA of the CDR3: TGTGCCAGCAGTTACGCTATCAGACTAGCAAATAGTGAGCAGTTCTTC. Translated, it gives CASSYAIRLANSEQFF.

The chain links TRBV10-3 to TRBJ2-3; 11 bases match TRBD2. CDR1 and CDR2 from the germline V gene are ENHRY and SYGVKD. J was trimmed by 1 base and V by 10 bases; bases with no gene match: 4. The CDR3 has 14 residues. CDR3 region: CASLGLAGTDTQYF. As DNA, the CDR3 is TGTGCCAGTCTGGGACTAGCGGGCACAGATACGCAGTATTTT.

This chain connects TRBV7-3 to TRBJ2-1; D is unresolved. In germline, CDR1 is SGHTA, CDR2 FQGTGA. V was cut by 6 bases and J by 0 bases, with 9 bases left in between. The CDR3 extends over 14 amino acids. The CDR3 reads CASSEANSYNEQFF. The CDR3 DNA reads as TGTGCCAGCAGTGAGGCTAACTCCTACAATGAGCAGTTCTTC.

By proportion, this clonotype is large. The chain links TRBV15 to TRBJ2-7; tentatively, D is TRBD2 (6 bases). The CDR3 loop spans 14 amino acids. Germline V gene lookup returns CDR1 LNHNV and CDR2 YYDKDF (reference sequence). Between the trimmed V and J ends, which lost 0 bases and 6 bases, there was a span of 12 bases. The CDR3 coding sequence is TGTGCCACCAGCAGAGATCGGAGGGCCGGCGAGCAGTACTTC. Translation: CATSRDRRAGEQYF.

This clonotype counts as medium-sized. CDR3 region: CASSFWDTEAFF. CDR3 DNA: TGTGCCAGCAGCTTCTGGGACACTGAAGCTTTCTTT. The rearrangement links TRBV5-4 to TRBJ1-1; D call uncertain. The CDR3 covers 12 residues. V shed 2 bases and J shed 3 bases, with 5 bases lying between them. Germline values: CDR1 SGHNT, CDR2 YYREEE (reference sequence). The variable domain in full, completed from reference TRBV5-4 and TRBJ1-1, reads ETGVTQSPTHLIKTRGQQVTLRCSSQSGHNTVSWYQQALGQGPQFIFQYYREEENGRGNFPPRFSGLQFPNYSSELNVNALELDDSALYLCASSFWDTEAFFGQGTRLTVV.

By share, this clonotype ranks as large (0.1 to 1%). The chain uses TRBV7-2 and TRBJ2-1, with 8 bases aligning to TRBD2. V dropped 4 bases and J dropped 1; count of bases not matched to a gene: 6. Per germline, CDR1 SGHTA and CDR2 FQGNSA. CDR3 length: 16 residues. CDR3 in amino acids: CASSSRGTRSYNEQFF. The CDR3 nucleotides are TGTGCCAGCAGCTCTCGGGGGACTAGATCCTACAATGAGCAGTTCTTC.